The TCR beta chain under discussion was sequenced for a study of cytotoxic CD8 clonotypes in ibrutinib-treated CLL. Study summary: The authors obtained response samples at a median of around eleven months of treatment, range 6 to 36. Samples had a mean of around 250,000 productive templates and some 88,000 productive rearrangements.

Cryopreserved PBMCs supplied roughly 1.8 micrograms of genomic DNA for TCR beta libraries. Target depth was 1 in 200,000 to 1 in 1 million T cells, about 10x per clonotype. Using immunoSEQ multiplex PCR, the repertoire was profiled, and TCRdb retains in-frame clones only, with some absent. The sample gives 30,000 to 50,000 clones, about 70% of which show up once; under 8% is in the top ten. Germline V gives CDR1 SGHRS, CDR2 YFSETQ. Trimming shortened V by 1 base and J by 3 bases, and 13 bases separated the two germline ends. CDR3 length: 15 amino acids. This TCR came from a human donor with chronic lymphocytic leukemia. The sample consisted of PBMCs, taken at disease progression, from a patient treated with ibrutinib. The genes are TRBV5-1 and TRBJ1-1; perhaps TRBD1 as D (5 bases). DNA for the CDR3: TGCGCCAGCAGCTTGTCGTCCAGAGGGGACACTGAAGCTTTCTTT. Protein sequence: CASSLSSRGDTEAFF.